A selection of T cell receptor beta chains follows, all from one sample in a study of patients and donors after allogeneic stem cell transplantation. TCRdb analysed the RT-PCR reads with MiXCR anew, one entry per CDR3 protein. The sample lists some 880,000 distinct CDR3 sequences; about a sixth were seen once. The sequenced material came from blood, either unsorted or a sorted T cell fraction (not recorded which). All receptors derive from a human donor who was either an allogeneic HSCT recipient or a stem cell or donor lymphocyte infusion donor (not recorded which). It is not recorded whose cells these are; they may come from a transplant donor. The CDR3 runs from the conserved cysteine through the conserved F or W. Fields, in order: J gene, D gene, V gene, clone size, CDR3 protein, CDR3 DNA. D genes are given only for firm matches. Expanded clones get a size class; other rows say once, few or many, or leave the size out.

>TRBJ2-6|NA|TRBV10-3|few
CAIRQKGAGANVLTF
TGTGCCATCAGGCAGAAGGGGGCTGGGGCCAACGTCCTGACTTTC
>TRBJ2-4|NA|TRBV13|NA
CAGSLDVAKNIQYF
TGTGCCGGCAGCTTAGATGTAGCCAAAAACATTCAGTACTTC
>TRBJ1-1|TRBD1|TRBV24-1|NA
CATSDRDRGYEAFF
TGTGCCACCAGTGACCGAGACAGGGGCTACGAAGCTTTCTTT
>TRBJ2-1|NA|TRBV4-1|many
CASSQDLTGPPSYNEQFF
TGCGCCAGCAGCCAAGATCTCACAGGGCCTCCCTCCTACAATGAGCAGTTCTTC
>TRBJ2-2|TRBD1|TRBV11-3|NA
CASSKGQTYTGELFF
TGTGCCAGCAGCAAGGGACAGACCTACACCGGGGAGCTGTTTTTT
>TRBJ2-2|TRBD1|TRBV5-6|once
CASSRTGGMNTGELFF
TGTGCCAGCAGCCGCACAGGGGGGATGAACACCGGGGAGCTGTTTTTT
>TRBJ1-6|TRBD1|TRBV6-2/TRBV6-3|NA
CASSFMGQGNSPLHF
TGTGCCAGCAGCTTCATGGGACAGGGAAATTCACCCCTCCACTTT
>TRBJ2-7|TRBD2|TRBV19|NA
CATGLAGTYEQYF
TGTGCCACCGGACTAGCGGGGACCTACGAGCAGTACTTC
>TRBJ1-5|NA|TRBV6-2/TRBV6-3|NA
CASSPGEAFSNQPQHF
TGTGCCAGCAGTCCCGGGGAGGCGTTTAGCAATCAGCCCCAGCATTTT
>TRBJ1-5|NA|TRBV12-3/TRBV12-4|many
CASSFGRGNQPQHF
TGTGCCAGCAGTTTTGGCAGGGGAAATCAGCCCCAGCATTTT
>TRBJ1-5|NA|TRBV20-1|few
CSARDTVGLIQPQHF
TGCAGTGCTAGAGATACCGTGGGGCTAATACAGCCCCAGCATTTT
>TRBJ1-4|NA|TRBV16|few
CASSQWGQTNEKLFF
TGTGCCAGCAGCCAGTGGGGGCAGACTAATGAAAAACTGTTTTTT
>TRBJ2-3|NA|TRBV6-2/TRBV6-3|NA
CASSPDLTVLSTDTQYF
TGTGCCAGCAGCCCTGACTTGACGGTTCTTAGCACAGATACGCAGTATTTT
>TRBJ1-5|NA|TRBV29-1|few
CSVGASQQPQHF
TGCAGCGTTGGGGCATCCCAACAGCCCCAGCATTTT
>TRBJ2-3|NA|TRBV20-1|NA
CSARDPPGRGHTQYF
TGCAGTGCTAGAGATCCCCCCGGACGGGGGCATACGCAGTATTTT